This TCR beta chain was identified in a study of blood T cell repertoires in COVID-19. Some clones are missing from TCRdb's copy, which holds only in-frame ones; the method was immunoSEQ multiplex PCR. The table shows around 200,000 clones, with approximately 90% occurring only once. The CDR3 runs 16 residues. Germline V lookup: CDR1 KGHSH, CDR2 LQKENI. The trim removed 1 base at V and 2 bases at J, leaving 1 base unmatched. Cohort assignment relied on participant-reported clinical history. Cohort 3 recovery required two negative PCRs, clearance, or symptom resolution. The chain is built from TRBV18 and TRBJ2-3, with TRBD2 matching 12 bases. Sample: PBMCs or T cells enriched from blood (not recorded which). This clonotype was obtained from a woman aged 25-40 years who had recovered from COVID-19. In DNA, the CDR3 is TGTGCCAGCTCACCACGACTAGCGGGGGCCACAGATACGCAGTATTTT. Encoded protein: CASSPRLAGATDTQYF. The whole variable domain, filled in from reference TRBV18 and TRBJ2-3, reads NAGVMQNPRHLVRRRGQEARLRCSPMKGHSHVYWYRQLPEEGLKFMVYLQKENIIDESGMPKERFSAEFPKEGPSILRIQQVVRGDSAAYFCASSPRLAGATDTQYFGPGTRLTVL.